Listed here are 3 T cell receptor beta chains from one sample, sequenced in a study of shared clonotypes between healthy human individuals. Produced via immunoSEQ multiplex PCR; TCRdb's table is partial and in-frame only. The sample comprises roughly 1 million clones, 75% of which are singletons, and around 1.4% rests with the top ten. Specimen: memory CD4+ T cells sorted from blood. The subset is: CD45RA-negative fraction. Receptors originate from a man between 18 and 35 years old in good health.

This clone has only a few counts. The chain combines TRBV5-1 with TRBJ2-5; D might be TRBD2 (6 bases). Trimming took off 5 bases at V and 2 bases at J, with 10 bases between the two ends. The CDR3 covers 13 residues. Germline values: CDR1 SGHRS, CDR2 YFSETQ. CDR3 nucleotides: TGCGCCAGCAGACCGGGACTTCAAGAGACCCAGTACTTC. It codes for CASRPGLQETQYF.

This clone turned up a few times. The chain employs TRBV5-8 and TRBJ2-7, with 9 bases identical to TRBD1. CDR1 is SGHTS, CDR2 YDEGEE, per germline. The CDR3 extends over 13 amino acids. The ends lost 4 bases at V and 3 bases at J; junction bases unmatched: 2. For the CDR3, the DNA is TGTGCCAGCAGCCGGACAGGGGACTACGAGCAGTACTTC. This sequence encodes CASSRTGDYEQYF.

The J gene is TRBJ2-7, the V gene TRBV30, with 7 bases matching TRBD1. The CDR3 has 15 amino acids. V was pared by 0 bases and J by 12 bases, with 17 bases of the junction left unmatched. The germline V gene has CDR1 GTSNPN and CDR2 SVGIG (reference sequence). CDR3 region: CAWSVDETGLRPRYF. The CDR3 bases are TGTGCCTGGAGTGTTGACGAGACAGGGCTGCGCCCGCGGTACTTC.